The sequence of this T cell receptor (beta chain) was determined in a study of glioma-infiltrating T cells after dendritic cell vaccination. Study at large: The vaccine used monocyte-derived dendritic cells pulsed overnight with autologous tumor lysate.

Only in-frame clones appear in the TCRdb table, and some are missing; sequencing was by immunoSEQ multiplex PCR. The repertoire has about 64,000 clones, around four fifths of them found once; the top ten carry around 9.6%. V dropped 10 bases and J dropped 5; count of bases not matched to a gene: 15. Germline assignment: CDR1 LNHDA and CDR2 SQIVND (reference sequence). The CDR3 runs to 17 residues. The rearrangement joins TRBV19 to TRBJ2-2, with 11 bases matching TRBD1. This sequence originates from a human donor with glioblastoma. The specimen was blood, collected before dendritic cell vaccination. CDR3 amino acids: CATRQRDRGVETGELFF. For the CDR3, the DNA is TGTGCCACCCGGCAGCGGGACAGGGGGGTAGAGACCGGGGAGCTGTTTTTT. Full variable domain (rest looked up from reference TRBV19 and TRBJ2-2): DGGITQSPKYLFRKEGQNVTLSCEQNLNHDAMYWYRQDPGQGLRLIYYSQIVNDFQKGDIAEGYSVSREKKESFPLTVTSAQKNPTAFYLCATRQRDRGVETGELFFGEGSRLTVL.